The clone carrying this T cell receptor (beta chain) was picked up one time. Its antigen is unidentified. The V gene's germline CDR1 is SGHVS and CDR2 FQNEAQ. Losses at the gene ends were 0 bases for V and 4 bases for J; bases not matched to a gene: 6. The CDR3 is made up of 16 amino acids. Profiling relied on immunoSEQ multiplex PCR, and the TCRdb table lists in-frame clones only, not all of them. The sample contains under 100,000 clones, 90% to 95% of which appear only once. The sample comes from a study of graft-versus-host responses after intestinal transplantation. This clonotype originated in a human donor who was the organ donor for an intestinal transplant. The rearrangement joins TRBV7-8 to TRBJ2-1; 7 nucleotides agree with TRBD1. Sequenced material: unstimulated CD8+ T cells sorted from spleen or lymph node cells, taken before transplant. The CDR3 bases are TGTGCCAGCAGCTTAGCGCGTGGGACAGTGTACAATGAGCAGTTCTTC. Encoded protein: CASSLARGTVYNEQFF.